What follows are 18 T cell receptor beta chains derived from one specimen sequenced in a study of blood T cell repertoires in COVID-19. Measured with immunoSEQ multiplex PCR; TCRdb has only the in-frame clones, and not every one. The sample contains nearly 250,000 clones, approximately 85% of which appear only once. Sequencing used PBMCs or T cells enriched from blood (not recorded which). The source of these receptors is a woman aged 45-65 years with acute COVID-19.

A note on this clone: At the DNA level, this CDR3 is encoded by other sequences in the same sample as well. In DNA form, the CDR3 reads TGTGCCAGCAGCGTAGATCCGGGGGCTAACTATGGCTACACCTTC. This codes for CASSVDPGANYGYTF. The chain has TRBV9 and TRBJ1-2; tentative D call: TRBD1 (5 bases). The V end was cut by 0 bases, the J end by 0 bases, with 9 bases between. Germline V gene lookup returns CDR1 SGDLS and CDR2 YYNGEE. The CDR3 length is 15 residues. Full variable domain (outside the CDR3, taken from reference TRBV9 and TRBJ1-2): DSGVTQTPKHLITATGQRVTLRCSPRSGDLSVYWYQQSLDQGLQFLIQYYNGEERAKGNILERFSAQQFPDLHSELNLSSLELGDSALYFCASSVDPGANYGYTFGSGTRLTVV.

The chain uses TRBV30 and TRBJ1-2; D might be TRBD1 (6 bases). Trimming shortened V by 2 bases and J by 6 bases, and 16 bases separated the two germline ends. This CDR3 has 14 amino acids. Germline loops: CDR1 GTSNPN, CDR2 SVGIG (reference sequence). The CDR3 DNA reads TGTGCCTGGAGTCAAATCCAGGGGCTGGATGGCTACACCTTC. It encodes CAWSQIQGLDGYTF.

V and J are TRBV7-2 and TRBJ2-7, with a tentative D call TRBD1 (6 bases). V lost 1 base to trimming and J lost 7 bases, with 14 bases between them. This CDR3 is built from 14 residues. Per the germline V gene, CDR1 is SGHTA and CDR2 is FQGNSA. CDR3 nucleotide sequence: TGTGCCAGCAGCTTAGGAACGGGACATTGGGAGCAGTACTTC. Encoded protein: CASSLGTGHWEQYF.

The DNA for the CDR3 is TGTGCCAGCCTGACTACAGGGATCACCCCCTACGAGCAGTACTTC. Translation: CASLTTGITPYEQYF. The chain combines TRBV2 with TRBJ2-7; D may be TRBD1 (6 bases). Trimming stripped 8 bases from V and 2 bases from J, with 19 bases between. The CDR3 runs 15 residues. Germline V gene sequence: CDR1 SNHLY, CDR2 FYNNEI.

The gene calls are TRBV4-3 and TRBJ1-2; D uncertain. The germline V and J ends were trimmed by 0 bases and 1 base, with 12 bases remaining between them. The CDR3 totals 16 residues. Looked up from germline, CDR1 is LGHNA and CDR2 is YSLEER. The CDR3 is CASSQDVKEFNYGYTF. The CDR3 DNA is TGCGCCAGCAGCCAAGATGTGAAGGAGTTTAACTATGGCTACACCTTC.

The V and J genes are TRBV9 and TRBJ1-1; no definite D call. Trimming removed 2 bases at V and 1 base at J, with 12 bases between. This CDR3 contains 15 residues. The V gene's germline CDR1 is SGDLS and CDR2 YYNGEE. This CDR3 is CASSVSRGENTEAFF. The CDR3 DNA is TGTGCCAGCAGCGTTTCTCGAGGAGAGAACACTGAAGCTTTCTTT.

V usage is TRBV27 and J usage is TRBJ2-7; 8 positions agree with TRBD1. Germline V gene sequence: CDR1 MNHEY, CDR2 SMNVEV (reference sequence). Unmatched junction bases numbered 7, after V lost 2 bases and J lost 4 bases. There are 15 residues in the CDR3. The CDR3 reads CASSLTGGAGYEQYF. The CDR3 DNA is TGTGCCAGCAGTTTAACAGGGGGAGCTGGGTACGAGCAGTACTTC.

The genes are TRBV19 and TRBJ1-5; D is ambiguous. Germline-derived CDR1 and CDR2 are LNHDA and SQIVND (reference sequence). This CDR3 region has 15 residues. V was pared by 3 bases and J by 1 base, with 10 bases between. CDR3 sequence reads: CASSIRRLSNQPQHF. DNA for the CDR3: TGTGCCAGTAGTATCCGAAGACTGAGCAATCAGCCCCAGCATTTT.

This clone was observed once. CDR3 amino acids: CASRETGGAGQPQHF. Written as DNA, the CDR3 is TGTGCCAGTAGAGAAACAGGGGGCGCGGGTCAGCCCCAGCATTTT. The chain couples TRBV19 to TRBJ1-5, with 9 bases identical to TRBD1. V was pared by 6 bases and J by 6 bases, with 9 bases of the junction left unmatched. The CDR3 length is 15 residues. Looked up from germline, CDR1 is LNHDA and CDR2 is SQIVND (reference sequence).

V is TRBV2 and J is TRBJ1-3; D is possibly TRBD1 (5 bases). The germline V gene encodes CDR1 SNHLY and CDR2 FYNNEI. This CDR3 has 15 residues. V lost 4 bases to trimming and J lost 0 bases, with 10 bases between them. For the CDR3, the DNA is TGTGCCAGCAGTGTGACAGCCGACTCTGGAAACACCATATATTTT. Translated, it gives CASSVTADSGNTIYF.

The gene calls are TRBV25-1 and TRBJ1-3; 9 positions agree with TRBD1. Germline V CDR1 and CDR2: MGHDK, SYGVNS. This CDR3 spans 15 amino acids. J gave up 4 bases and V 3 bases, and 4 bases lay outside the gene matches. CDR3 DNA sequence: TGTGCCAGCAGTGACGGACAGGGGTTGGGAAACACCATATATTTT. It specifies CASSDGQGLGNTIYF.

This clone was seen a single time. This chain joins TRBV7-9 and TRBJ1-6, with 8 bases fitting TRBD1. CDR3 length: 16 residues. Losses at the gene ends were 5 bases for V and 8 bases for J; bases not matched to a gene: 11. Germline V gene sequence: CDR1 SEHNR, CDR2 FQNEAQ (reference sequence). CDR3 in DNA: TGTGCCAGCAGCGCGGCCTCCGGGACAGGCCATTCACCCCTCCACTTT. Its translation is CASSAASGTGHSPLHF.

The chain couples TRBV19 to TRBJ1-3; D unclear. Germline assignment: CDR1 LNHDA and CDR2 SQIVND (reference sequence). The V end was cut by 6 bases, the J end by 0 bases, with 6 bases between. This CDR3 is 13 amino acids long. The CDR3 spells CASREHSGNTIYF. CDR3 coding DNA: TGTGCCAGTAGGGAGCACTCTGGAAACACCATATATTTT.

This chain links TRBV19 with TRBJ2-3; TRBD2 agrees at 13 bases. This CDR3 is built from 18 residues. V lost 3 bases, J lost 0 bases, and 6 bases stayed unmatched. Germline V CDR1 and CDR2: LNHDA, SQIVND (reference sequence). CDR3 loop: CASSIRLAGGPSTDTQYF. The CDR3 coding sequence is TGTGCCAGTAGTATCAGACTAGCGGGGGGCCCCAGCACAGATACGCAGTATTTT.

The chain is built from TRBV3-1 (or the pseudogene TRBV3-2) and TRBJ2-7, with TRBD1 matching over 8 bases. Per the germline V gene, CDR1 is LGHDT and CDR2 is YNNKEL (reference sequence). V was clipped by 4 bases and J by 5 bases; unmatched bases: 7. The CDR3 length is 14 residues. CDR3 bases: TGTGCCAGCAGCCGGAGGGCAGGGGGCGACGAGCAGTACTTC. Protein product: CASSRRAGGDEQYF.

The rearrangement joins TRBV4-2 to TRBJ1-1; 7 bases match TRBD1. In germline, CDR1 is LGHNA, CDR2 YNFKEQ. The CDR3 covers 16 residues. V lost 0 bases to trimming and J lost 3 bases; unmatched junction nucleotides: 7. The CDR3 reads CASSQEEDRWDTEAFF. The CDR3 nucleotides read TGTGCCAGCAGCCAAGAGGAGGACAGGTGGGACACTGAAGCTTTCTTT.

The chain recombines TRBV30 with TRBJ2-3; 10 nucleotides agree with TRBD2. Germline CDR1 and CDR2: GTSNPN and SVGIG (reference sequence). The CDR3 has 14 amino acids. With V trimmed by 1 base and J by 5 bases, 3 bases remained unmatched. Here the CDR3 reads CAWSGAGGRDTQYF. In DNA, the CDR3 is TGTGCCTGGAGTGGAGCGGGGGGGCGAGATACGCAGTATTTT.

This clone was seen more than once but under ten times. V gene TRBV24-1 combines with J gene TRBJ1-3; no clear D gene. The CDR3 is 17 residues long. Deletions cut 2 bases from V and 4 bases from J, with 17 bases between. Germline V lookup: CDR1 KGHDR, CDR2 SFDVKD. The CDR3 spells CATSDSLAPGIGNTIYF. The CDR3, as DNA: TGTGCCACCAGTGATTCCCTCGCCCCGGGGATCGGAAACACCATATATTTT.